These 3 T cell receptor beta chains share one sample of origin, sequenced in a study of blood T cell repertoires in COVID-19. Data came from immunoSEQ multiplex PCR; TCRdb stores just in-frame clones and leaves some out. Among a few hundred thousand clones listed, 90% were seen once. Sequenced: peripheral blood. The receptors were gathered from a woman in her twenties or thirties with COVID-19, enrolled during active disease.

The chain combines TRBV5-6 with TRBJ2-1; 9 bases match TRBD2. Germline V gives CDR1 SGHDT, CDR2 YYEEEE. The CDR3 is 16 residues long. With V trimmed by 0 bases and J by 8 bases, 9 bases remained unmatched. CDR3 in amino acids: CASSLAGDSGSDEQFF. CDR3 DNA sequence: TGTGCCAGCAGCTTGGCCGGGGATAGCGGGAGCGATGAGCAGTTCTTC.

This chain uses TRBV3-1 (or the pseudogene TRBV3-2) with TRBJ2-7, with D possibly TRBD2 on 6 matching bases. CDR1 and CDR2 (germline): LGHDT, YNNKEL (reference sequence). The CDR3 runs 14 residues. Trimming took off 1 base at V and 3 bases at J, with 10 bases between the two ends. CDR3 loop: CASSQGTMIYEQYF. Written as DNA, the CDR3 is TGTGCCAGCAGCCAAGGGACTATGATCTACGAGCAGTACTTC.

This chain joins TRBV19 and TRBJ2-2, with 11 nucleotides matching TRBD2. This CDR3 comprises 16 residues. Trimming took 6 bases from V and 6 from J; bases not matched to a gene: 9. CDR1 is LNHDA, CDR2 SQIVND, per germline (reference sequence). The chain's CDR3 is CASRTPLAGVAGELFF. In DNA form, the CDR3 reads TGTGCCAGTAGGACCCCACTAGCGGGAGTGGCCGGGGAGCTGTTTTTT.